This T cell receptor beta chain appears in the sequencing data of a study of human T cells and chemical hapten exposure. Study summary: Slight volume differences across pooled libraries mainly accounted for varying per-sample TCR yields. Study-wide findings and caveats: Counts of TCRs above 1 in 1000 frequency stayed unchanged with DPC sensitization.

This clonotype appeared a few times. Its antigen is currently unknown. Single cDNA molecules in the library carried unique molecular identifiers attached during preparation. Study processing details: Sample TCR counts, which ranged from about 20,000 to 700,000, had a median of 95,638. TCRdb reprocessed the 5' RACE reads with MiXCR, giving one entry per CDR3 protein. TCRdb, not the authors, supplied the V and J calls. The sample consists of roughly 110,000 distinct CDR3 sequences, around 20% of them appearing once. It was from unfractionated whole blood that total RNA was extracted. Germline V gene sequence: CDR1 SEHNR, CDR2 FQNEAQ (reference sequence). This CDR3 has 15 amino acids. V lost 2 bases and J lost 5; bases outside the gene matches: 6.

The chain uses TRBV7-9 and TRBJ2-7; 10 bases fit TRBD1. The sequence was obtained from a human donor in good health. CDR3 protein: CASSLPGQGYHEQYF. The CDR3 coding sequence is TGTGCCAGCAGCTTACCGGGACAGGGGTACCACGAGCAGTACTTC.